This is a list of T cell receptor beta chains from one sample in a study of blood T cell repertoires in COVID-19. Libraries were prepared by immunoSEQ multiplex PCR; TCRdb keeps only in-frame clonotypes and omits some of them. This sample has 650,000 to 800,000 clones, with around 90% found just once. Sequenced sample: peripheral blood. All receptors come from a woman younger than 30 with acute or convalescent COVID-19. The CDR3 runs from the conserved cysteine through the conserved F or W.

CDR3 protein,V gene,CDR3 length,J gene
CAWSVRVSGTEAFF,TRBV30,14,TRBJ1-1
CASSQRTGLGYTF,TRBV11-2,13,TRBJ1-2
CASSSDWDTIYF,TRBV18,12,TRBJ1-3
CASINPGASGGEETQYF,TRBV7-8,17,TRBJ2-5
CAWTKGGENQPQHF,TRBV30,14,TRBJ1-5
CASSSRTGSTGELFF,TRBV11-2,15,TRBJ2-2
CASSHNRQGGNTIYF,TRBV6-2/TRBV6-3,15,TRBJ1-3
CTSSPRTGGRYEQFF,TRBV1,15,TRBJ2-1
CASSYSANTEAFF,TRBV6-2/TRBV6-3,13,TRBJ1-1
CASSQGGGRDEQYF,TRBV14,14,TRBJ2-7
CAISDQGRSYGYTF,TRBV10-3,14,TRBJ1-2